These 26 T cell receptor beta chains originate from one sample sequenced in a study of blood T cell repertoires in COVID-19. Clones were sequenced by immunoSEQ multiplex PCR, and TCRdb holds only the in-frame ones, with some missing. This sample has about half a million clones, with 89% found just once. Sequenced: peripheral blood. The receptors were gathered from a man younger than 35 with COVID-19, enrolled during active disease.

V usage is TRBV30 and J usage is TRBJ1-2, with TRBD1 matching over 9 bases. Germline V gene data show CDR1 as GTSNPN and CDR2 as SVGIG (reference sequence). Unmatched junction bases numbered 3, after V lost 1 base and J lost 3 bases. CDR3 size: 14 residues. CDR3 loop: CAWSGGQGDYGYTF. In DNA, the CDR3 is TGTGCCTGGAGTGGGGGACAGGGAGACTATGGCTACACCTTC.

This clone was detected only a few times. The chain combines TRBV5-6 with TRBJ1-1; D gene uncertain. The CDR3 is 13 residues long. The V and J ends lost 3 bases and 0 bases respectively, with 6 bases between them. The germline V gene encodes CDR1 SGHDT and CDR2 YYEEEE. CDR3 DNA: TGTGCCAGCAGCTCTAGTATGAACACTGAAGCTTTCTTT. It specifies CASSSSMNTEAFF. Combining the CDR3 with reference TRBV5-6 and TRBJ1-1 gives the whole variable domain DAGVTQSPTHLIKTRGQQVTLRCSPKSGHDTVSWYQQALGQGPQFIFQYYEEEERQRGNFPDRFSGHQFPNYSSELNVNALLLGDSALYLCASSSSMNTEAFFGQGTRLTVV.

This clone was detected once. The V call is TRBV9, the J call TRBJ1-2; TRBD1 matches at 8 bases. J lost 8 bases, V lost 4 bases, and 13 bases had no gene match. This CDR3 contains 15 residues. The germline V gene encodes CDR1 SGDLS and CDR2 YYNGEE. The CDR3 DNA is TGTGCCAGCAGCCTTCAATTGGGACAGGCCGGCGGCTACACCTTC. Protein: CASSLQLGQAGGYTF.

The rearrangement links TRBV15 to TRBJ2-3; 7 nucleotides line up with TRBD2. The germline CDR1 and CDR2 sequences are LNHNV and YYDKDF (reference sequence). There are 14 residues in the CDR3. The ends lost 4 bases at V and 1 base at J; junction bases unmatched: 2. The CDR3 region is CATSKTSGTDTQYF. The CDR3 region has the DNA TGTGCCACCAGCAAAACTAGCGGCACAGATACGCAGTATTTT.

V is TRBV19 and J is TRBJ1-4; TRBD1 agrees at 9 bases. Trimming cost V 7 bases and J 6 bases; bases outside gene matches: 3. Germline V gives CDR1 LNHDA, CDR2 SQIVND (reference sequence). The CDR3 extends over 13 amino acids. The CDR3 sequence: CASNRDRDEKLFF. CDR3 sequence (DNA): TGTGCCAGTAACCGGGACAGGGATGAAAAACTGTTTTTT.

This chain joins TRBV27 and TRBJ1-5; perhaps TRBD1 as D (5 bases). From germline, CDR1 is MNHEY and CDR2 SMNVEV (reference sequence). The CDR3 extends over 15 amino acids. Trimming took 2 bases from V and 4 from J, leaving 12 bases between them. The chain's CDR3 is CASSLGAGGNQPQHF. The CDR3 bases are TGTGCCAGCAGTTTAGGGGCGGGAGGGAATCAGCCCCAGCATTTT.

The V and J genes are TRBV18 and TRBJ2-4, with a possible D match to TRBD1 (6 bases). Germline CDR1 is KGHSH and CDR2 is LQKENI. The CDR3 runs 14 residues. Trimming removed 5 bases from V and 6 bases from J, with 14 bases in between. This CDR3 is CASSSRDTLNIQYF. The CDR3 DNA sequence: TGTGCCAGCTCATCTCGGGACACCTTAAACATTCAGTACTTC.

This clone has just one count. The genes are TRBV3-1 (or the pseudogene TRBV3-2) and TRBJ2-4; tentative D call: TRBD2 (7 bases). V gave up 0 bases and J gave up 2 bases, with 17 bases separating them. Germline CDR1 and CDR2: LGHDT and YNNKEL (reference sequence). The CDR3 spans 18 residues. The CDR3 DNA is TGTGCCAGCAGCCAAGAAAGAGCGAACGGGGGGCCCAAAAACATTCAGTACTTC. Translating gives CASSQERANGGPKNIQYF.

The genes are TRBV7-9 and TRBJ2-1; 12 bases match TRBD2. Germline CDR1 and CDR2: SEHNR and FQNEAQ (reference sequence). V dropped 2 bases and J dropped 8; count of bases not matched to a gene: 7. This CDR3 has 16 residues. CDR3 nucleotides: TGTGCCAGCAGCTTACCCCTAGCGGGGGGGCCCGATGAGCAGTTCTTC. This codes for CASSLPLAGGPDEQFF. The full variable domain, in which reference TRBV7-9 and TRBJ2-1 provide the parts outside the CDR3, is DTGVSQNPRHKITKRGQNVTFRCDPISEHNRLYWYRQTLGQGPEFLTYFQNEAQLEKSRLLSDRFSAERPKGSFSTLEIQRTEQGDSAMYLCASSLPLAGGPDEQFFGPGTRLTVL.

The rearrangement joins TRBV29-1 to TRBJ1-1; maybe TRBD1 (6 bases). Germline V CDR1 and CDR2: SQVTM, ANQGSEA. The CDR3 covers 12 residues. V was pared by 2 bases and J by 7 bases, with 11 bases between. Written as DNA, the CDR3 is TGCAGCGTTGAAAGGGACAAGATTGAAGCTTTCTTT. It codes for CSVERDKIEAFF.

The chain couples TRBV5-4 to TRBJ2-7; 7 nucleotides align to TRBD1. V gave up 0 bases and J gave up 3 bases; unmatched junction bases: 6. The CDR3 is made up of 15 amino acids. Germline CDR1 and CDR2: SGHNT and YYREEE (reference sequence). The CDR3 DNA reads as TGTGCCAGCAGCTTGGGGCCCGGGACAGACTACGAGCAGTACTTC. It specifies CASSLGPGTDYEQYF.

This rearrangement joins TRBV6-5 to TRBJ2-7; TRBD1 agrees at 7 bases. This CDR3 is 12 amino acids long. Germline loops: CDR1 MNHEY, CDR2 SVGAGI. Trimming at V came to 6 bases and at J to 5 bases, leaving 4 bases not matched to a gene. In DNA form, the CDR3 reads TGTGCCAGCAGGTCGACAGGGAACGAGCAGTACTTC. As protein: CASRSTGNEQYF.

The chain carries TRBV6-2 or TRBV6-3 and TRBJ1-1; possibly TRBD1 for D (5 bases). This CDR3 comprises 16 residues. Germline V gene data show CDR1 as MNHEY and CDR2 as SVGEGT. Trimming removed 2 bases from V and 0 bases from J, with 13 bases in between. CDR3 region: CASSYTATAMNTEAFF. In DNA, the CDR3 is TGTGCCAGCAGTTACACAGCGACAGCGATGAACACTGAAGCTTTCTTT.

DNA of the CDR3: TGTGCCTGGAGTAGCCCAGCGGGAGGTCCCCCCAACACAGATACGCAGTATTTT. Its translation is CAWSSPAGGPPNTDTQYF. The gene calls are TRBV30 and TRBJ2-3, with 9 nucleotides matching TRBD2. This CDR3 has 18 amino acids. With V trimmed by 2 bases and J by 2 bases, 14 bases remained unmatched. CDR1 is GTSNPN and CDR2 is SVGIG in the germline V gene (reference sequence).

V usage is TRBV5-4 and J usage is TRBJ1-1; 7 bases fit TRBD1. This CDR3 spans 14 amino acids. Per the germline V gene, CDR1 is SGHNT and CDR2 is YYREEE (reference sequence). Unmatched junction bases numbered 4, after V lost 0 bases and J lost 5 bases. CDR3 DNA: TGTGCCAGCAGCTTGGAGGGGGCAGGGACTGAAGCTTTCTTT. Its protein is CASSLEGAGTEAFF.

The chain links TRBV4-1 to TRBJ2-5; D unresolved. V was pared by 0 bases and J by 5 bases, with 7 bases between. Germline V lookup: CDR1 MGHRA, CDR2 YSYEKL. The CDR3 runs to 13 residues. The CDR3 spells CASSQDLRETQYF. Written as DNA, the CDR3 is TGCGCCAGCAGCCAAGATCTGCGGGAGACCCAGTACTTC.

This clone was observed a single time. The CDR3 is CSASALEVADTQYF. As DNA, the CDR3 is TGCAGTGCTAGTGCGCTGGAGGTTGCGGATACGCAGTATTTT. V and J are TRBV20-1 and TRBJ2-3, with D possibly matching TRBD2 (5 bases). V was shortened by 3 bases and J by 6 bases, with 16 bases between the two germline ends. Per the germline V gene, CDR1 is DFQATT and CDR2 is SNEGSKA (reference sequence). The CDR3 contains 14 residues.

In its sample, this clone was seen once. The rearrangement uses TRBV18 and TRBJ1-4; D unclear. The CDR3 runs 13 residues. The V end lost 3 bases, the J end lost 8 bases, and 10 bases lay between the germline ends. The germline gives CDR1 KGHSH, CDR2 LQKENI. Written as DNA, the CDR3 is TGTGCCAGCTCACCGGGAGGAGCCGAAAAACTGTTTTTT. Protein sequence: CASSPGGAEKLFF.

This sequence joins TRBV5-1 and TRBJ2-7; TRBD2 matches 11 bases. The CDR3 has 16 residues. The germline gives CDR1 SGHRS, CDR2 YFSETQ. The J segment lost 3 bases and the V segment lost 2 bases, leaving 7 bases of the junction unmatched. CDR3 sequence reads: CASSFRLAGKNYEQYF. For the CDR3, the DNA is TGCGCCAGCAGCTTCCGACTAGCGGGGAAGAACTACGAGCAGTACTTC.

CDR3 in DNA: TGTGCTAGTGGTCCCGGTGGGTTTCGAGGTGAAAAACTGTTTTTT. Its translation: CASGPGGFRGEKLFF. The chain uses TRBV12-5 and TRBJ1-4, with unresolved D. V was pared by 5 bases and J by 7 bases, with 17 bases between. The germline V gene has CDR1 LGHNT and CDR2 FRNRAP. The CDR3 has 15 amino acids.

The chain is built from TRBV12-3 or TRBV12-4 and TRBJ2-1; 7 nucleotides line up with TRBD2. This CDR3 contains 13 residues. J lost 6 bases, V lost 7 bases, and 6 bases had no gene match. The CDR3 coding sequence is TGTGCCAGCATTACGGGGGGAACCAATGAGCAGTTCTTC. Protein: CASITGGTNEQFF.

The rearrangement joins TRBV3-1 (or the pseudogene TRBV3-2) to TRBJ2-1, with D tentatively TRBD1 (5 bases). V was pared by 5 bases and J by 2 bases, with 10 bases between. This CDR3 spans 14 amino acids. Germline V gene data show CDR1 as LGHDT and CDR2 as YNNKEL (reference sequence). The CDR3 sequence: CASSLDITYNEQFF. For the CDR3, the DNA is TGTGCCAGCAGCTTGGACATCACCTACAATGAGCAGTTCTTC.

The CDR3 spells CASSQQGRSGNTIYF. The CDR3 region has the DNA TGTGCCAGTAGTCAACAGGGTCGGAGTGGAAACACCATATATTTT. The chain combines TRBV19 with TRBJ1-3; tentative D call: TRBD1 (6 bases). V shed 5 bases and J shed 3 bases, with 14 bases lying between them. Germline CDR1 and CDR2: LNHDA and SQIVND (reference sequence). CDR3 length: 15 amino acids.

The V call is TRBV2, the J call TRBJ2-1, with TRBD2 as a possible D gene (7 bases). The CDR3 runs to 14 residues. Trimming left V 9 bases short and J 1 base short, with 13 bases between. Per germline, CDR1 SNHLY and CDR2 FYNNEI. The CDR3 DNA reads TGTGCCAGAAAAGGGGGGGCATCCTACAATGAGCAGTTCTTC. Encoded protein: CARKGGASYNEQFF.

V usage is TRBV25-1 and J usage is TRBJ2-3; D unresolved. Trimming stripped 4 bases from V and 2 bases from J, with 13 bases between. Germline V gene data show CDR1 as MGHDK and CDR2 as SYGVNS. The CDR3 spans 15 residues. The CDR3 here is CASSVAGYDTDTQYF. In DNA, the CDR3 is TGTGCCAGCAGTGTGGCAGGCTACGACACAGATACGCAGTATTTT.

The chain carries TRBV10-3 and TRBJ2-5, with D hard to call. Trimming removed 8 bases from V and 2 bases from J, with 18 bases in between. Per the germline V gene, CDR1 is ENHRY and CDR2 is SYGVKD. The CDR3 length is 15 residues. In nucleotides, the CDR3 is TGTGCCATCTCCCGAGCAGTGGTCGGGCAAGAGACCCAGTACTTC. It specifies CAISRAVVGQETQYF.